Listed here is a single T cell receptor (beta chain). The antigen is unknown. This sample is drawn from a study of CD8 T cells in ankylosing spondylitis. Construction of TCR beta libraries was performed using quantitative 5'-RACE with molecular barcodes. TCRdb fed the 5' RACE reads into MiXCR, producing one record per CDR3 protein. Counted here are 700,000 to 850,000 distinct CDR3 sequences, around 11% occurring once; the ten biggest clones make up around 0.51%. Study-wide results and limits: Clones linked with disease were CD8+ and fairly uncommon in the peripheral blood. Typical of ankylosing spondylitis blood, it appeared, was a TCR beta motif of fewer than 10 highly homologous variants.

The sequence came from a male donor with ankylosing spondylitis. Sequenced sample: blood, either unsorted or a sorted T cell fraction (not recorded which).

The CDR3 is CASSFEGLGVAFF. The CDR3 DNA reads TGTGCCAGCAGCTTCGAGGGGTTAGGGGTAGCTTTCTTT. The V and J genes are TRBV7-3 and TRBJ1-1, with a tentative D call TRBD1 (5 bases). The length of the CDR3 is 13 residues. Between the trimmed V and J ends, which lost 3 bases and 10 bases, there was a span of 15 bases. Germline lookup yields CDR1 SGHTA and CDR2 FQGTGA.